The rows below give T cell receptor beta chains drawn from one sample of a study of T-cell memory formation after mild COVID-19. MiXCR, run by TCRdb on the 5' RACE reads, gives a single entry per CDR3 protein. The table lists some 82,000 distinct CDR3 sequences, roughly 12% of them singletons, with less than 45% in the top ten. The sample comprised PBMCs or a T cell subset sorted from them (not recorded which). The source is a man younger than 30 who had mild COVID-19 (a few samples of this study predate the infection). Cell type and time point are not known. Each CDR3 is given with its conserved first and last residue. D genes are given only for firm matches. Rows may omit the clone size; those that give it use once, few, many or a size class.

few,NA,TRBV29-1,TRBJ1-2,TGCAGCGTTGAACAGGGAAGTCCTAGCTATGGCTACACCTTC,CSVEQGSPSYGYTF
few,TRBD1,TRBV11-1,TRBJ2-5,TGTGCCAGCAGCTTAGCGGGACAGGGATTGTACCAAGAGACCCAGTACTTC,CASSLAGQGLYQETQYF
NA,TRBD1,TRBV24-1,TRBJ1-3,TGTGCCACCAGTGATTTGCAAGGGACAGGGGGTGGAAACACCATATATTTT,CATSDLQGTGGGNTIYF
NA,NA,TRBV4-1,TRBJ2-2,TGCGCCAGCAGCCCCCTGGTAGCGAGGGGCCGGACCGGGGAGCTGTTTTTT,CASSPLVARGRTGELFF
few,NA,TRBV7-9,TRBJ2-1,TGTGCCAGCAGCTCCATATCCCCGCGACGGTGGACCGGGAATGAGCAGTTCTTC,CASSSISPRRWTGNEQFF
few,NA,TRBV20-1,TRBJ1-4,TGCAGTGCTAGAGAGTTTGGGGCAGGGGTTAATGAAAAACTGTTTTTT,CSAREFGAGVNEKLFF
NA,TRBD2,TRBV11-3,TRBJ2-3,TGTGCCAGCAGCGAACGATCTAGCGGGGGCCTCACAGATACGAAGTATTTT,CASSERSSGGLTDTKYF
few,NA,TRBV7-9,TRBJ1-5,TGTGCCAGCAGCTTTAAAAATCAGCCCCAGCATTTT,CASSFKNQPQHF
few,TRBD2,TRBV7-2,TRBJ2-3,TGTGCCAGCAGCCCGACTAGCGGGGTCGCAGATACGCAGTATTTT,CASSPTSGVADTQYF
few,TRBD2,TRBV9,TRBJ2-1,TGTGCCAGCAGCGTAGGCGGGGGGGCCTTCAATGAGCAGTTCTTC,CASSVGGGAFNEQFF
few,TRBD2,TRBV2,TRBJ2-3,TGTGCCAGCAGCGGCGGGGGAATAAGCACAGATACGCAGTATTTT,CASSGGGISTDTQYF
NA,TRBD1,TRBV7-8,TRBJ2-1,TGTGCCAGCAGCTTGGACAGGGGCTCCTACAATGAGCAGTTCTTC,CASSLDRGSYNEQFF
NA,NA,TRBV4-1,TRBJ1-5,TGCGCCAGCAGCCAAGTGTGGCAGGGCTATCAGCCCCAGCATTTT,CASSQVWQGYQPQHF
NA,TRBD2,TRBV10-3,TRBJ2-7,TGTGCCATCAGTGATCGAATGCTAGCGGGGGGAACGTACGAGCAGTACTTC,CAISDRMLAGGTYEQYF
few,NA,TRBV28,TRBJ2-2,TGTGCCAGCAGTCTAAGGACAGTTGACACCGGGGAGCTGTTTTTT,CASSLRTVDTGELFF
NA,NA,TRBV7-9,TRBJ2-7,TGTGCCAGCAGCCCCCCAGGCGGAAGCGAGCAGTACTTC,CASSPPGGSEQYF
NA,NA,TRBV4-1,TRBJ2-1,TGCGCCAGCAGCCAAGGAGGGGGGCTGAAGATTCTCAATGAGCAGTTCTTC,CASSQGGGLKILNEQFF
NA,NA,TRBV7-9,TRBJ2-5,TGTGCCAGCAGCTTTAACAGCCAAGAGACCCAGTACTTC,CASSFNSQETQYF
few,NA,TRBV7-9,TRBJ2-1,TGTGCCAGCACCCAATCCTATTCTAGGTACGGGCAGTTCTTC,CASTQSYSRYGQFF
few,NA,TRBV6-2/TRBV6-3,TRBJ2-1,TGTGCCAGCACGGGAGGGGGCCACGAATCACGCAGAACCTACAATGAGCAGTTCTTC,CASTGGGHESRRTYNEQFF
NA,TRBD2,TRBV27,TRBJ2-7,TGTGCCAGCAGTTCCGCCAGCGGGGGGAATTACTTCCCCTACGAGCAGTACTTC,CASSSASGGNYFPYEQYF
NA,NA,TRBV7-9,TRBJ1-2,TGTGCCAGCAGCTTAGTGATGGGCTATGGCTACACCTTC,CASSLVMGYGYTF
few,NA,TRBV4-1,TRBJ1-1,TGCGCCAGCAGCCAAGGCCCCCCAGGGGCGGTGAACACTGAAGCTTTCTTT,CASSQGPPGAVNTEAFF
few,NA,TRBV11-2,TRBJ2-3,TGTGCCAGCAGCTCCTTCCGGGGGAGCACAGATACGCAGTATTTT,CASSSFRGSTDTQYF
few,NA,TRBV9,TRBJ2-4,TGTGCCAGCAGCGTAGCTCGGACCACCGGGGAAAACATTCAGTACTTC,CASSVARTTGENIQYF
few,TRBD1,TRBV4-1,TRBJ2-1,TGCGCCAGCAGCCCGCACCGACAGGGCAATGAGCAGTTCTTC,CASSPHRQGNEQFF
NA,NA,TRBV7-6,TRBJ2-5,TGTGCCAGCAGCTTAGTGGGTTCCCAAGAGACCCAGTACTTC,CASSLVGSQETQYF
few,TRBD1,TRBV4-1,TRBJ2-5,TGCGCCAGCAGCCGACTGACAGGGGAAGAGACCCAGTACTTC,CASSRLTGEETQYF
NA,NA,TRBV6-6,TRBJ1-1,TGTGCCAGCAGTTATAGCAACTTCGGCACTGAAGCTTTCTTT,CASSYSNFGTEAFF
few,NA,TRBV7-6,TRBJ2-7,TGTGCCAGCAGCGCGGACAGCACTCCCACCTACGAGCAGTACTTC,CASSADSTPTYEQYF
many,TRBD2,TRBV5-5,TRBJ2-5,TGTGCCAGCAACGCCCCGGGAGGGCTAGAGACCCAGTACTTC,CASNAPGGLETQYF
many,NA,TRBV19,TRBJ2-1,TGTGCCAGTAGTACCGGAGTGGGCAGTGAGCAGTTCTTC,CASSTGVGSEQFF
few,NA,TRBV9,TRBJ2-7,TGTGCCAGCAGCGTAGGGAGGGCTTTCGACGAGCAGTACTTC,CASSVGRAFDEQYF
NA,NA,TRBV19,TRBJ1-2,TGTGCCAGTGCCTGGACAGAGAACTATGGCTACACCTTC,CASAWTENYGYTF
NA,NA,TRBV7-6,TRBJ2-7,TGTGCCAGCAGCCTAGGGGCCGGACCGGGGTACGAGCAGTACTTC,CASSLGAGPGYEQYF
few,TRBD2,TRBV6-2/TRBV6-3,TRBJ2-1,TGTGCCAGCAGCGGGGGGGCCGAAAATGAGCAGTTCTTC,CASSGGAENEQFF
NA,TRBD1,TRBV4-3,TRBJ1-1,TGCGCCAGCAGCCCCGGGACAGGGGTAGGTGGGACTTTCTTT,CASSPGTGVGGTFF
NA,NA,TRBV11-2,TRBJ1-6,TGTGCCAGCAGCTTAGACGCAGGGATGGAGTCACCCCTCCACTTT,CASSLDAGMESPLHF
few,NA,TRBV3-1,TRBJ2-5,TGTGCCAGCAGCCAAGATGAGAGTTCTCAGGAGACCCAGTACTTC,CASSQDESSQETQYF
NA,TRBD1,TRBV12-3/TRBV12-4,TRBJ1-2,TGTGCCAGCAGTTCCGGGACAGGGTCAGCCCCACGCTATGGCTACACCTTC,CASSSGTGSAPRYGYTF